The next 27 T cell receptor beta chains were all read from a single sample in a study of high-grade serous ovarian cancer treatment subgroups. This table comes from immunoSEQ multiplex PCR, and its TCRdb copy is limited to in-frame clones, with some not included. This sample has 4,500 to 5,000 clones, with 55% to 75% found just once. The tumor samples were collected prior to definitive surgery or chemotherapy. The sequenced material came from tumor tissue. The receptors come from a human donor with high-grade serous ovarian cancer.

The chain employs TRBV5-5 and TRBJ1-5; D might be TRBD1 (5 bases). CDR3 length: 16 residues. Germline lookup yields CDR1 SGHKS and CDR2 YYEKEE (reference sequence). V was cut by 4 bases and J by 2 bases, with 16 bases left in between. In DNA form, the CDR3 reads TGTGCCAGCAGCCCCTCTTCGGGCAGGGGCAATCAGCCCCAGCATTTT. Amino acids: CASSPSSGRGNQPQHF.

The chain couples TRBV7-8 to TRBJ2-2; 14 positions agree with TRBD2. With V trimmed by 2 bases and J by 5 bases, 10 bases remained unmatched. The V gene's germline CDR1 is SGHVS and CDR2 FQNEAQ. The CDR3 is 19 amino acids. CDR3 nucleotides: TGTGCCAGCAGCTTATCGCCGACTAGCGGGGGGGCGGAGACCGGGGAGCTGTTTTTT. Translated: CASSLSPTSGGAETGELFF.

This clone is deemed large. The chain combines TRBV7-3 with TRBJ2-3; unclear D gene. The CDR3 length is 15 residues. Germline V gene data show CDR1 as SGHTA and CDR2 as FQGTGA. Between the trimmed V and J ends, which lost 5 bases and 6 bases, there was a span of 18 bases. Here the CDR3 DNA reads TGTGCCAGCAGCAACCCCTACGACTCCCATGATACGCAGTATTTT. Translated: CASSNPYDSHDTQYF.

This clone was seen once. The chain employs TRBV5-1 and TRBJ2-5; D is perhaps TRBD1 or TRBD2 (5 bases each). V lost 2 bases to trimming and J lost 5 bases, with 13 bases between them. Germline V gene lookup returns CDR1 SGHRS and CDR2 YFSETQ. This CDR3 region has 14 residues. This CDR3 is CASSFGRQLETQYF. The CDR3 DNA reads TGCGCCAGCAGCTTTGGGAGACAGTTGGAGACCCAGTACTTC.

This chain uses TRBV11-3 with TRBJ2-2, with D hard to call. V lost 1 base, J lost 13 bases, and 10 bases lay in between. The CDR3 spans 12 residues. Germline CDR1 reads SGHNT; CDR2 reads YENEEA. CDR3 loop: CASSLGQGSLFF. In DNA form, the CDR3 reads TGTGCCAGCAGCTTAGGCCAAGGGTCGCTGTTTTTT.

This clone was counted between two and nine times. V and J are TRBV7-9 and TRBJ2-6, with a possible D match to TRBD1 (7 bases). The V end lost 1 base, the J end lost 0 bases, and 13 bases lay between the germline ends. This CDR3 has 18 amino acids. Looked up from germline, CDR1 is SEHNR and CDR2 is FQNEAQ (reference sequence). The CDR3 nucleotides are TGTGCCAGCAGCTTAGTCGGGGGACAGAGCTCTGGGGCCAACGTCCTGACTTTC. This gives the protein CASSLVGGQSSGANVLTF.

The rearrangement joins TRBV6-1 to TRBJ2-3; 9 positions match TRBD2. Germline CDR1 MNHNS, CDR2 SASEGT. Trimming took 2 bases from V and 3 from J; bases not matched to a gene: 9. The CDR3 covers 17 residues. The CDR3 DNA reads as TGTGCCAGCAGTGAATTGGGAGCGGGGGGCCTTACAGATACGCAGTATTTT. Translation: CASSELGAGGLTDTQYF.

V usage is TRBV6-5 and J usage is TRBJ1-6, with a tentative D call TRBD1 (5 bases). CDR1 is MNHEY, CDR2 SVGAGI, per germline. The CDR3 sequence is 15 residues long. V was pared by 5 bases and J by 2 bases, with 10 bases between. In DNA form, the CDR3 reads TGTGCCAGCAGTGGCTCAGGGACCTATAATTCACCCCTCCACTTT. Protein: CASSGSGTYNSPLHF.

This clone was counted only a few times. The V gene is TRBV19, the J gene TRBJ1-2; TRBD1 aligns across 8 bases. Germline CDR1 and CDR2: LNHDA and SQIVND (reference sequence). With 1 base clipped from V and 2 bases from J, the junction kept 3 bases outside the gene matches. The CDR3 contains 15 residues. The CDR3 DNA follows: TGTGCCAGTAGTATAGGGCGGACAGGGAACTATGGCTACACCTTC. Its translation is CASSIGRTGNYGYTF.

V usage is TRBV5-8 and J usage is TRBJ2-1; maybe TRBD1 (5 bases). Germline CDR1 is SGHTS and CDR2 is YDEGEE. The CDR3 runs to 14 residues. Trimming took 1 base from V and 2 from J, leaving 7 bases between them. The chain's CDR3 is CASSLMGPYNEQFF. CDR3 DNA: TGTGCCAGCAGCTTGATGGGGCCCTACAATGAGCAGTTCTTC.

Here the CDR3 reads CASSPTPDPTQQYF. DNA of the CDR3: TGTGCCAGCAGCCCCACCCCGGACCCAACGCAGCAGTATTTT. The V call is TRBV5-5, the J call TRBJ2-3; D gene ambiguous. The germline CDR1 and CDR2 sequences are SGHKS and YYEKEE (reference sequence). With 4 bases removed from V and 11 bases from J, the gap between germline ends came to 20 bases. The CDR3 contains 14 residues.

The chain links TRBV6-1 to TRBJ1-1, with no clear D. The CDR3 covers 13 residues. Trimming cost V 2 bases and J 3 bases, with 7 bases left between them. Looked up from germline, CDR1 is MNHNS and CDR2 is SASEGT. Written as DNA, the CDR3 is TGTGCCAGCAGTGAAATAAGGGACACTGAAGCTTTCTTT. As protein: CASSEIRDTEAFF.

The CDR3 sequence: CASSLGRGELFF. CDR3 nucleotides: TGTGCCAGCAGCTTAGGAAGGGGCGAGCTGTTTTTT. The chain combines TRBV7-2 with TRBJ2-2; perhaps TRBD1 as D (5 bases). The CDR3 sequence is 12 residues long. The germline V and J ends were trimmed by 1 base and 11 bases, with 8 bases remaining between them. The V gene's germline CDR1 is SGHTA and CDR2 FQGNSA.

The chain recombines TRBV4-3 with TRBJ1-1; TRBD1 might be the D (6 bases). CDR1 LGHNA and CDR2 YSLEER come from the germline V gene. Trimming took off 4 bases at V and 1 base at J, with 16 bases between the two ends. This CDR3 is built from 16 residues. This chain's CDR3 is CASSPMFQGRNTEAFF. As DNA, the CDR3 is TGCGCCAGCAGCCCAATGTTTCAGGGGAGGAACACTGAAGCTTTCTTT.

This chain joins TRBV19 and TRBJ2-1; 8 positions agree with TRBD1. The germline V gene encodes CDR1 LNHDA and CDR2 SQIVND (reference sequence). The length of the CDR3 is 13 residues. With 5 bases clipped from V and 8 bases from J, the junction kept 5 bases outside the gene matches. CDR3 sequence reads: CASSVDREDEQFF. CDR3 DNA: TGTGCCAGTAGTGTGGACAGGGAGGATGAGCAGTTCTTC.

The V gene is TRBV6-5, the J gene TRBJ1-2; maybe TRBD1 (5 bases). V was shortened by 5 bases and J by 8 bases, with 18 bases between the two germline ends. From germline, CDR1 is MNHEY and CDR2 SVGAGI. The CDR3 sequence is 14 residues long. CDR3 bases: TGTGCCAGCAGTCCCCCCGGGGCGGGGGTCGGCTACACCTTC. It yields the protein CASSPPGAGVGYTF.

J is TRBJ2-5 and V is TRBV9; D possibly corresponds to TRBD1 (6 bases). The J call is doubtful: the DNA matches TRBJ2-7 better. The CDR3 runs to 14 residues. The germline gives CDR1 SGDLS, CDR2 YYNGEE. The CDR3 DNA follows: TGTGCCAGCAGCGTAGGGGACATTACCTACGAGCAGTACTTC. Residues: CASSVGDITYEQYF.

Here the CDR3 reads CASSYSRAGGKKLFF. Written as DNA, the CDR3 is TGTGCCAGCAGTTACTCGAGGGCAGGGGGAAAAAAACTGTTTTTT. This chain connects TRBV6-5 to TRBJ1-4, with 7 bases aligning to TRBD1. Germline CDR1 and CDR2: MNHEY and SVGAGI. The CDR3 runs 15 residues. V shed 0 bases and J 9 bases; nucleotides not matched to a gene: 7.

The genes are TRBV7-2 and TRBJ2-2; D perhaps matches TRBD2 (5 bases). Germline V gene sequence: CDR1 SGHTA, CDR2 FQGNSA. CDR3 length equals 13 residues. V lost 1 base and J lost 6, with 6 bases in between. This CDR3 is CASSLVDSGELFF. Written as DNA, the CDR3 is TGTGCCAGCAGCTTAGTGGACTCCGGGGAGCTGTTTTTT.

This clone was detected once. The chain couples TRBV6-1 to TRBJ2-4, with 8 bases aligning to TRBD1. Trimming at V came to 3 bases and at J to 6 bases, leaving 4 bases not matched to a gene. Germline loops: CDR1 MNHNS, CDR2 SASEGT. CDR3 length equals 14 residues. In DNA form, the CDR3 reads TGTGCCAGCAGTGAGTCCGGACAGGGAAACATTCAGTACTTC. Translating gives CASSESGQGNIQYF.

The chain combines TRBV4-3 with TRBJ1-1, with 7 bases fitting TRBD1. The CDR3 loop spans 15 amino acids. CDR1 is LGHNA, CDR2 YSLEER, per germline. The V segment lost 3 bases and the J segment 4 bases; nucleotides outside the gene matches: 8. The chain's CDR3 is CASSHLQGIITEAFF. The DNA of the CDR3 is TGCGCCAGCAGCCACTTACAGGGGATTATCACTGAAGCTTTCTTT.

V and J are TRBV28 and TRBJ2-4, with D possibly TRBD2 on 6 matching bases. Trimming pared 5 bases from V and 2 bases from J, leaving 19 bases between. From germline, CDR1 is MDHEN and CDR2 SYDVKM. The CDR3 is made up of 17 amino acids. CDR3 region: CASSIMRGPMTKNIQYF. As DNA, the CDR3 is TGTGCCAGCAGTATAATGCGGGGTCCTATGACCAAAAACATTCAGTACTTC. Full variable domain (rest looked up from reference TRBV28 and TRBJ2-4): DVKVTQSSRYLVKRTGEKVFLECVQDMDHENMFWYRQDPGLGLRLIYFSYDVKMKEKGDIPEGYSVSREKKERFSLILESASTNQTSMYLCASSIMRGPMTKNIQYFGAGTRLSVL.

The rearrangement joins TRBV6-6 to TRBJ1-1, with 7 positions matching TRBD1. Germline CDR1 reads MNHNY; CDR2 reads SVGAGI (reference sequence). There are 11 residues in the CDR3. With V trimmed by 10 bases and J by 10 bases, 9 bases remained unmatched. CDR3 region: CATERGTVAFF. CDR3 DNA: TGTGCCACCGAACGGGGGACAGTAGCTTTCTTT.

Here the CDR3 reads CASSEVAGETQYF. The CDR3, as DNA: TGTGCCAGCTCCGAAGTAGCGGGAGAGACCCAGTACTTC. This chain joins TRBV6-4 and TRBJ2-5; TRBD2 aligns across 7 bases. The germline V gene encodes CDR1 MRHNA and CDR2 SNTAGT. The ends lost 8 bases at V and 4 bases at J; junction bases unmatched: 7. The CDR3 totals 13 residues.

The V and J genes are TRBV14 and TRBJ2-3, with D perhaps TRBD1 (5 bases). CDR3 length equals 13 residues. Germline V CDR1 and CDR2: SGHDN, FVKESK. Trimming removed 4 bases at V and 4 bases at J, with 9 bases between. CDR3 coding DNA: TGTGCCAGCAGCCCCCTCAGGGCAGATACGCAGTATTTT. This codes for CASSPLRADTQYF.

This clone was seen a single time. The V call is TRBV2, the J call TRBJ1-2; 7 bases match TRBD1. The CDR3 is made up of 14 amino acids. Germline values: CDR1 SNHLY, CDR2 FYNNEI. The trim removed 7 bases at V and 2 bases at J, leaving 7 bases unmatched. The CDR3, as DNA: TGTGCCAGCAACCAACAGGGGACAAACTATGGCTACACCTTC. It translates to CASNQQGTNYGYTF.

This clone was counted only a few times. The CDR3 reads CASRDLGPEQFF. CDR3 coding DNA: TGTGCCAGCAGGGACTTGGGGCCTGAGCAGTTCTTC. The chain links TRBV4-2 to TRBJ2-1; D tentatively reads TRBD1 or TRBD2 (5 bases each). V lost 6 bases to trimming and J lost 9 bases, with 12 bases between them. This CDR3 comprises 12 residues. From germline, CDR1 is LGHNA and CDR2 YNFKEQ.